These 18 T cell receptor beta chains share one sample of origin, sequenced in a study of tumor-infiltrating lymphocytes in primary liver carcinoma. TCR beta cDNA was prepared out of roughly 520 ng total RNA by means of a constant-region primer. Construction of TCR beta libraries relied on three successive nested multiplex PCR rounds employing slightly modified ARM-PCR. The first two PCR rounds used TRBV1-TRBV30 forward primers with a C-beta reverse primer, roughly 10 cycles each. TCRdb analysed the multiplex PCR reads with MiXCR anew, one entry per CDR3 protein. The sample holds 40,000 to 60,000 distinct CDR3 sequences, 65% to 80% seen once. Extraction of RNA together with DNA used about 20-34 mg of unsorted bulk tissue. The specimen was liver tumor tissue from sampling region 5. The subset denotes: tumor region T5, tumor centre. The receptors were sampled from a middle-aged man with primary liver carcinoma and hepatitis B virus infection.

Many counts were recorded for this clonotype. V and J are TRBV5-6 and TRBJ1-6; D ambiguous. This CDR3 has 13 amino acids. V was pared by 1 base and J by 5 bases, with 4 bases between. Germline lookup yields CDR1 SGHDT and CDR2 YYEEEE. CDR3 sequence: CASSLYHNSPLHF. DNA for the CDR3: TGTGCCAGCAGCTTGTACCATAATTCACCCCTCCACTTT. Full variable domain (outside the CDR3, taken from reference TRBV5-6 and TRBJ1-6): DAGVTQSPTHLIKTRGQQVTLRCSPKSGHDTVSWYQQALGQGPQFIFQYYEEEERQRGNFPDRFSGHQFPNYSSELNVNALLLGDSALYLCASSLYHNSPLHFGNGTRLTVT.

Worth noting for this clonotype: At one end the junction does not follow the germline gene, possibly because of a read error. The chain is built from TRBV29-1 and TRBJ2-7; possibly TRBD1 for D (5 bases). The CDR3 contains 14 residues. Per the germline V gene, CDR1 is SQVTM and CDR2 is ANQGSEA. Here the CDR3 DNA reads TGCAGCGTTATAACAAGGGGCAGCCCTTACGAGCATTATTTC. This encodes CSVITRGSPYEHYF.

This clonotype has a handful of counts. It may be a read error: a sequence one base away is much more abundant. The J gene is TRBJ2-7, the V gene TRBV14, with D possibly being TRBD1 (6 bases). Trimming removed 2 bases from V and 3 bases from J, with 11 bases in between. Germline lookup yields CDR1 SGHDN and CDR2 FVKESK. The CDR3 loop spans 14 amino acids. The CDR3 sequence is CASSQQGLNYEQYF. CDR3 bases: TGTGCCAGCAGCCAACAGGGGCTAAACTACGAGCAGTACTTC.

In regard to this clonotype: This clone may be a read error of a much larger clone one base away. No conserved phenylalanine or tryptophan ends this CDR3, so it is likely a read error. The V gene is TRBV28, the J gene TRBJ2-7, with 9 nucleotides matching TRBD1. With V trimmed by 4 bases and J by 4 bases, 8 bases remained unmatched. The germline V gene has CDR1 MDHEN and CDR2 SYDVKM. The CDR3 loop spans 15 amino acids. DNA for the CDR3: TGTGCCAGCAGTTGGGCGGGGACAGGGAAGTACGAGCAGTACATC. Translating it yields CASSWAGTGKYEQYI.

Only a few counts were recorded for this clonotype. With a much larger clone just one base away, this may be a read error. The V call is TRBV2, the J call TRBJ2-3; no definite D call. The germline V and J ends were trimmed by 5 bases and 6 bases, with 6 bases remaining between them. Germline V CDR1 and CDR2: SNHLY, FYNNEI. This CDR3 spans 11 amino acids. CDR3 bases: TGTGCCAGCAGTATAACGGATACGCAGTATTTT. Its protein is CASSITDTQYF.

As regards this clonotype: The CDR3 ends on some other residue instead of the conserved phenylalanine or tryptophan, so this is likely a read error. The chain employs TRBV11-2 and TRBJ1-4, with a tentative D call TRBD1 (5 bases). This CDR3 region has 14 residues. CDR1 and CDR2 from the germline V gene are SGHAT and FQNNGV. CDR3 residues: CASGLEVGDEKLFL. The DNA for the CDR3 is TGTGCCAGCGGCTTAGAAGTTGGGGACGAAAAACTGTTTCTT.

As for this clonotype: The CDR3 does not close with the conserved phenylalanine or tryptophan, likely indicating a read error. This chain connects TRBV29-1 to TRBJ1-1; possible D gene TRBD1, 5 bases. V was clipped by 3 bases and J by 5 bases, with 19 bases between them. CDR1 SQVTM and CDR2 ANQGSEA come from the germline V gene. The length of the CDR3 is 15 residues. The CDR3 coding sequence is TGCAGCGTTGACGATTCAGACAGCCCTCCAACTGAAGCTTTCATT. It specifies CSVDDSDSPPTEAFI.

This clonotype was observed many times. The chain recombines TRBV29-1 with TRBJ2-1; TRBD2 might be the D (6 bases). Trimming shortened V by 3 bases and J by 10 bases, and 13 bases separated the two germline ends. The CDR3 has 12 residues. Germline CDR1 SQVTM, CDR2 ANQGSEA. The CDR3 DNA follows: TGCAGCGTTGACCGGGACTGGCGAGAGCAGTTCTTC. The encoded protein is CSVDRDWREQFF.

For this clonotype: It is likely a read error, because the conserved phenylalanine at the end of the CDR3 is missing. The V and J genes are TRBV6-2 or TRBV6-3 and TRBJ2-1; no clear D. The germline V gene encodes CDR1 MNHEY and CDR2 SVGEGT. The CDR3 loop spans 18 amino acids. The CDR3 sequence is CACSYMSSVYSSYNEQFL. DNA of the CDR3: TGTGCCTGCAGTTACATGAGCAGCGTCTATAGCTCCTACAATGAGCAGTTCCTC.

In the case of this clonotype: The junction departs from germline at one end; a sequencing error may be responsible. The CDR3 spells CTSSGGPDMQYF. DNA for the CDR3: TGCACCAGCAGTGGGGGGCCAGATATGCAGTATTTT. The rearrangement uses TRBV10-1 and TRBJ2-3; either TRBD1 or TRBD2 may fit D (6 bases each). Germline CDR1 is WNHNN and CDR2 is SYGVQD (reference sequence). The CDR3 extends over 12 amino acids.

This clonotype was found many times. The rearrangement links TRBV19 to TRBJ2-2; D is unresolved. Trimming took off 6 bases at V and 3 bases at J, with 20 bases between the two ends. In germline, CDR1 is LNHDA, CDR2 SQIVND (reference sequence). The CDR3 runs to 17 residues. The CDR3: CASSALDPTGDTGELFF. For the CDR3, the DNA is TGTGCCAGTAGCGCTTTGGACCCAACTGGGGACACCGGGGAGCTGTTTTTT.

For this clonotype: A clone one base away is much larger, so this may be a read error. This likely comes from a read error, as the CDR3 has no conserved phenylalanine or tryptophan at its end. The rearrangement links TRBV29-1 to TRBJ2-1; 14 bases fit TRBD2. Germline CDR1 reads SQVTM; CDR2 reads ANQGSEA. The CDR3 covers 20 residues. The V and J ends lost 7 bases and 0 bases, in that order; junction bases with no gene match: 17. Here the CDR3 reads CSGLFPATSGRVSSYNEQFL. CDR3 nucleotides: TGCAGCGGACTATTTCCCGCGACTAGCGGGAGGGTTAGCTCCTACAATGAGCAGTTCCTC.

Note on this clonotype: This CDR3 fails to terminate in the conserved phenylalanine or tryptophan, so it likely reflects a read error. The V call is TRBV29-1, the J call TRBJ2-5; 9 bases are shared with TRBD2. This CDR3 comprises 16 residues. V was pared by 6 bases and J by 7 bases, with 18 bases of the junction left unmatched. Germline V lookup: CDR1 SQVTM, CDR2 ANQGSEA. The CDR3 coding sequence is TGCAGCGTCGATGGCGGGACTAGCAGGAGTATTGGGACCCAGTACTTA. Amino acids: CSVDGGTSRSIGTQYL.

This clonotype came up many times. V is TRBV6-5 and J is TRBJ2-6; D call uncertain. The CDR3 length is 15 residues. Germline V CDR1 and CDR2: MNHEY, SVGAGI. Trimming removed 5 bases from V and 0 bases from J, with 8 bases in between. The CDR3 DNA sequence: TGTGCCAGCAGTCCTACCCGCTCTGGGGCCAACGTCCTGACTTTC. Encoded protein: CASSPTRSGANVLTF.

About this clonotype itself: The missing conserved phenylalanine or tryptophan at the end of this CDR3 makes a read error likely. The DNA is left out, because the CDR3 cannot be placed on it with certainty; the CDR3 is given as TCRdb lists it. V gene TRBV6-4 combines with J gene TRBJ2-3; the table's D gene call, TRBD2, was not cross checked with the DNA. Germline lookup yields CDR1 MRHNA and CDR2 SNTAGT. Inclusive of both ends, the CDR3 amounts to 16 amino acids. This CDR3 reads CASSDSTSGSTDTRYS.

V usage is TRBV28 and J usage is TRBJ1-1, with a weak D call TRBD1 (5 bases). Deletions cut 4 bases from V and 1 base from J, with 25 bases between. The CDR3 contains 19 residues. The germline gives CDR1 MDHEN, CDR2 SYDVKM. The CDR3 DNA reads TGTGCCAGCAGTTCCTCTCTTATATTGGGGCTTAACCCGAACACTGAAGCTTTCTTT. This encodes CASSSSLILGLNPNTEAFF.

This clonotype was seen a single time. A read error may be the cause here, since a much bigger clone is one base away. V gene TRBV20-1 combines with J gene TRBJ2-7; D is perhaps TRBD1 or TRBD2 (5 bases each). Trimming removed 1 base at V and 10 bases at J, with 14 bases between. In germline, CDR1 is DFQATT, CDR2 SNEGSKA (reference sequence). The CDR3 length is 12 residues. The CDR3 DNA reads TGCAGTGCTAGAGGGGACGGGTTCGACCAGTACTTC. It encodes CSARGDGFDQYF.

This clonotype was observed a single time. One end of the junction fails to match germline, which may point to a read error. The V gene is TRBV18, the J gene TRBJ2-7, with D perhaps given as TRBD1 or TRBD2 (6 bases each). The CDR3 consists of 15 residues. Per germline, CDR1 KGHSH and CDR2 LQKENI. CDR3 loop: CASPPPRGQSYEQYF. CDR3 nucleotide sequence: TGTGCCAGCCCACCCCCTCGGGGGCAGTCATACGAGCAGTACTTC. The full variable domain, its missing parts supplied by reference TRBV18 and TRBJ2-7, is NAGVMQNPRHLVRRRGQEARLRCSPMKGHSHVYWYRQLPEEGLKFMVYLQKENIIDESGMPKERFSAEFPKEGPSILRIQQVVRGDSAAYFCASPPPRGQSYEQYFGPGTRLTVT.